One sample yielded the 3 T cell receptor beta chains listed below, sequenced in a study of T cell clones after liver transplantation. The protocol was immunoSEQ multiplex PCR, while the TCRdb copy is restricted to in-frame clones and leaves out a portion. The sample lists about 51,000 clones, 80% to 90% seen once, with approximately 15% in the top ten. This material consisted of CD8+ T cells from blood, taken 12 months after liver transplant. The receptors shown here come from a human patient who received a liver transplant. Some T cells may trace back to the graft donor.

The chain combines TRBV27 with TRBJ1-2, with a tentative D call TRBD1 (6 bases). The CDR3 loop spans 15 amino acids. The germline V gene has CDR1 MNHEY and CDR2 SMNVEV (reference sequence). Trimming left V 6 bases short and J 7 bases short, with 21 bases between. CDR3: CASSPRGPTFSGYTF. The CDR3 coding sequence is TGTGCCAGCAGCCCCAGGGGACCGACCTTTAGTGGCTACACCTTC.

J is TRBJ2-5 and V is TRBV27; D could derive from TRBD1 or TRBD2 (5 bases each). The germline V gene encodes CDR1 MNHEY and CDR2 SMNVEV (reference sequence). This CDR3 has 18 residues. Trimming removed 3 bases from V and 2 bases from J, with 22 bases in between. The CDR3 protein is CASSFQGLGEVRQETQYF. CDR3 DNA sequence: TGTGCCAGCAGTTTCCAGGGCCTGGGAGAGGTTCGACAAGAGACCCAGTACTTC.

The V call is TRBV7-9, the J call TRBJ1-2; tentatively, D is TRBD1 (6 bases). The germline V gene has CDR1 SEHNR and CDR2 FQNEAQ (reference sequence). The CDR3 length is 13 residues. V was shortened by 5 bases and J by 8 bases, with 15 bases between the two germline ends. The CDR3 is CASSPQSGVGYTF. The CDR3 nucleotides read TGTGCCAGCAGCCCCCAATCAGGGGTGGGCTACACCTTC.